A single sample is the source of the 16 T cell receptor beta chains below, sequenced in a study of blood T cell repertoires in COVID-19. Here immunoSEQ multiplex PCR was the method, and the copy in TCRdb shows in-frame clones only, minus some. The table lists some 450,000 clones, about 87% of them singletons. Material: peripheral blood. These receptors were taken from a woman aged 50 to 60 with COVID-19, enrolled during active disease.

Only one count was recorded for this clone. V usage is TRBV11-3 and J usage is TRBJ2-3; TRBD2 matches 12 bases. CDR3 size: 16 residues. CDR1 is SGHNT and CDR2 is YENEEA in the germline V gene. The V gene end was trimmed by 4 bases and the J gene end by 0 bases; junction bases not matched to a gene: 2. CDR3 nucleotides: TGTGCCAGCAGCTCCGGACTAGCGGGGAGCACAGATACGCAGTATTTT. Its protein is CASSSGLAGSTDTQYF.

The CDR3 reads CAWSRGPNSYGYTF. In nucleotides, the CDR3 is TGTGCCTGGAGTAGAGGGCCTAACAGCTATGGCTACACCTTC. This chain links TRBV30 with TRBJ1-2; D not certain. Trimming took 2 bases from V and 4 from J, leaving 14 bases between them. Germline CDR1 and CDR2: GTSNPN and SVGIG (reference sequence). This CDR3 spans 14 amino acids.

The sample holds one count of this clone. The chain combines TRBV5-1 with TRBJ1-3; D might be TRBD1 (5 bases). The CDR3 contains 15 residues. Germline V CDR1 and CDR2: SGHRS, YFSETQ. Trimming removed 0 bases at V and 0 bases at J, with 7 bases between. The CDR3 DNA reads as TGCGCCAGCAGCTTGGGGGGCTACTCTGGAAACACCATATATTTT. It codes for CASSLGGYSGNTIYF.

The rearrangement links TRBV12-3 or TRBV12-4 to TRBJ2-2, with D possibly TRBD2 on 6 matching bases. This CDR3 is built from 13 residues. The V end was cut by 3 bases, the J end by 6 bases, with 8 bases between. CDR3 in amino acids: CASSFSGAGELFF. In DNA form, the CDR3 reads TGTGCCAGCAGTTTTAGCGGCGCCGGGGAGCTGTTTTTT.

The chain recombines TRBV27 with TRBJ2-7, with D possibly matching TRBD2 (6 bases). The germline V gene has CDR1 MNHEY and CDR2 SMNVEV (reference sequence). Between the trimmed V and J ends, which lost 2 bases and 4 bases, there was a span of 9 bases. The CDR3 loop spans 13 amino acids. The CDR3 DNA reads TGTGCCAGCAGTTTAAAGGGGAGGTACGAGCAGTACTTC. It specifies CASSLKGRYEQYF.

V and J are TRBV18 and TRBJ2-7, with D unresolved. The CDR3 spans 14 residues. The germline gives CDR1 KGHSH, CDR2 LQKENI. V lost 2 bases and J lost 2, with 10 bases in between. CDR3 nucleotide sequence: TGTGCCAGCTCACCAGACACCCCGACCTACGAGCAGTACTTC. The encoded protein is CASSPDTPTYEQYF.

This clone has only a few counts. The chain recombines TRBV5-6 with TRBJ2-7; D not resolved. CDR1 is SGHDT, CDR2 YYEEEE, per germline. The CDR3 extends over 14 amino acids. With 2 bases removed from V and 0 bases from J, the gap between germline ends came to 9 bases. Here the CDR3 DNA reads TGTGCCAGCAGCTTTGGCAGCGACTCCTACGAGCAGTACTTC. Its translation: CASSFGSDSYEQYF.

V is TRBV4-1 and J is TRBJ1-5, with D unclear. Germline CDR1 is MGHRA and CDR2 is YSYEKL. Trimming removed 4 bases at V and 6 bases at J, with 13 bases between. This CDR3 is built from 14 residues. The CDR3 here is CASSPSWGGQPQHF. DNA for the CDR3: TGCGCCAGCAGCCCCTCGTGGGGAGGTCAGCCCCAGCATTTT.

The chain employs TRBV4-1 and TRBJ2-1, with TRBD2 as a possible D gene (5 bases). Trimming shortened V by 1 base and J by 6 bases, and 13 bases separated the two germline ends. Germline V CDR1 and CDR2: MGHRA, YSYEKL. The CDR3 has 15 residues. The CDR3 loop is CASSQGPAGPNEQFF. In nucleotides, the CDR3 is TGCGCCAGCAGCCAAGGACCTGCGGGTCCCAATGAGCAGTTCTTC.

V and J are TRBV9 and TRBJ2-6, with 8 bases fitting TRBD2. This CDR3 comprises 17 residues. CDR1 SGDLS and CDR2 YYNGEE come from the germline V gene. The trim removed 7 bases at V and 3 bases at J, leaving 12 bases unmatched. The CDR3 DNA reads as TGTGCCAGCTCCGGCGGCGGGGGGCCAGATGGGGCCAACGTCCTGACTTTC. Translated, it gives CASSGGGGPDGANVLTF.

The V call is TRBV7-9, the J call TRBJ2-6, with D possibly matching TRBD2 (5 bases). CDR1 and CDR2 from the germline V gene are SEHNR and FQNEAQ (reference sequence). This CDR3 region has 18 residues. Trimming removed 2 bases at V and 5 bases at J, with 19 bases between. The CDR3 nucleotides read TGTGCCAGCAGCTTAAGCGGTCTTTGGCAGAGGAGGGCCAACGTCCTGACTTTC. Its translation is CASSLSGLWQRRANVLTF.

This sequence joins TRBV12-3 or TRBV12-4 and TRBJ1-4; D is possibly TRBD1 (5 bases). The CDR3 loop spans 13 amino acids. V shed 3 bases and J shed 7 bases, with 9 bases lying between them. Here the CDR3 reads CASSFGRAEKLFF. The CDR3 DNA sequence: TGTGCCAGCAGTTTTGGCAGGGCTGAAAAACTGTTTTTT.

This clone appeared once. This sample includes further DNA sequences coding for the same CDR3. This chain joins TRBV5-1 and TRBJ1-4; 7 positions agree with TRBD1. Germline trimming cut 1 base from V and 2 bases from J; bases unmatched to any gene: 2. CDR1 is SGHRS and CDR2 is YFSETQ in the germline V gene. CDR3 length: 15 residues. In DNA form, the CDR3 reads TGCGCCAGCAGCTTGACAGGGGCCACTAATGAAAAACTGTTTTTT. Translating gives CASSLTGATNEKLFF.

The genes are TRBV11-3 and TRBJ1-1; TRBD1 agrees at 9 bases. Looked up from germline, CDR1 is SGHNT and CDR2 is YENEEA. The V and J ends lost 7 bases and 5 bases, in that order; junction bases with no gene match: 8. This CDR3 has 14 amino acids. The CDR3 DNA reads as TGTGCCAGCAACTATACAGGGGGCGTGACTGAAGCTTTCTTT. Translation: CASNYTGGVTEAFF.

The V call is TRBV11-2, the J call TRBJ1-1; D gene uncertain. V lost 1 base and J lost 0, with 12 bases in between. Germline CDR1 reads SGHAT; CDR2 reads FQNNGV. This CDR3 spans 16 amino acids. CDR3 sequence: CASSLGFPLLNTEAFF. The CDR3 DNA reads TGTGCCAGCAGCTTAGGTTTCCCACTCTTGAACACTGAAGCTTTCTTT.

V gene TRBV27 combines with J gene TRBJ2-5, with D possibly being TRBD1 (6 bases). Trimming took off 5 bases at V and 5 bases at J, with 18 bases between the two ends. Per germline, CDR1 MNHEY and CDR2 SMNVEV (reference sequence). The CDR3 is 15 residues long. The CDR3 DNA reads TGTGCCAGCAGTCCATACAGGGAACTGGGGGAGACCCAGTACTTC. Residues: CASSPYRELGETQYF.